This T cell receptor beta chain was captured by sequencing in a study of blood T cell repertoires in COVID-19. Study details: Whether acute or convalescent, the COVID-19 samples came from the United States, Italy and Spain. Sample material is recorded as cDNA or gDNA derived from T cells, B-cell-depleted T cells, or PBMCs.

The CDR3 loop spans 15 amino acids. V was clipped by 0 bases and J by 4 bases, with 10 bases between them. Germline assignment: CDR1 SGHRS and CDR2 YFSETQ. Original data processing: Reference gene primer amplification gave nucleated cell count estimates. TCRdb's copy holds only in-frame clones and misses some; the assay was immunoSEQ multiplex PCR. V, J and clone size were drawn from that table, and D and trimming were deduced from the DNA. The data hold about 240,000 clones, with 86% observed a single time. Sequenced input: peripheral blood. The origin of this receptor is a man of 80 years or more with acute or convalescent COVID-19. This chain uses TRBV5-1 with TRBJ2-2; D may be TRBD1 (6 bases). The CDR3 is CASSLGTAGTGELFF. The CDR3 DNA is TGCGCCAGCAGCTTGGGGACAGCAGGCACCGGGGAGCTGTTTTTT. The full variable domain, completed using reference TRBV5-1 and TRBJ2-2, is KAGVTQTPRYLIKTRGQQVTLSCSPISGHRSVSWYQQTPGQGLQFLFEYFSETQRNKGNFPGRFSGRQFSNSRSEMNVSTLELGDSALYLCASSLGTAGTGELFFGEGSRLTVL.